The 5 T cell receptor beta chains below come from one sample, sequenced in a study of blood T cells in healthy people across ages. Sample-barcoded 5' priming and a J-beta primer mix drove a second PCR of about 6 to 12 cycles. TCRdb redid the calling of the 5' RACE reads with MiXCR, one entry per CDR3 protein. The sample holds around 1,700,000 distinct CDR3 sequences, 28% seen once. Sequencing input: blood. These receptor sequences come from a woman in her 30s in good health.

The V and J genes are TRBV20-1 and TRBJ2-2; 8 bases fit TRBD2. With 0 bases clipped from V and 7 bases from J, the junction kept 10 bases outside the gene matches. This CDR3 contains 16 residues. Germline V CDR1 and CDR2: DFQATT, SNEGSKA (reference sequence). As DNA, the CDR3 is TGCAGTGCTAGAGATCCACTGCGGGGGGCCCACGGGGAGCTGTTTTTT. The encoded protein is CSARDPLRGAHGELFF.

The chain links TRBV20-1 to TRBJ1-3, with D hard to call. The CDR3 covers 12 residues. Germline CDR1 DFQATT, CDR2 SNEGSKA (reference sequence). Trimming cost V 4 bases and J 5 bases, with 9 bases left between them. Here the CDR3 reads CSAKGLRNTIYF. DNA of the CDR3: TGCAGTGCTAAAGGGTTGCGAAACACCATATATTTT.

The rearrangement uses TRBV10-2 and TRBJ2-7, with TRBD1 matching over 7 bases. CDR3 size: 15 residues. With 7 bases clipped from V and 5 bases from J, the junction kept 14 bases outside the gene matches. Per germline, CDR1 WSHSY and CDR2 SAAADI. The CDR3, as DNA: TGCGCCAGCACTCCCCAAAGGGGGCTGAGGGACGAGCAGTACTTC. Its protein product is CASTPQRGLRDEQYF.

The rearrangement links TRBV27 to TRBJ2-1; 10 nucleotides line up with TRBD1. From germline, CDR1 is MNHEY and CDR2 SMNVEV (reference sequence). V trimming: 9 bases; J trimming: 8 bases; junction bases outside the gene matches: 10. The CDR3 extends over 14 amino acids. For the CDR3, the DNA is TGTGCCAGTCAGCGACAGGGGGCAGCGGATGAGCAGTTCTTC. Translating gives CASQRQGAADEQFF.

In its sample, this clonotype was seen once. The chain carries TRBV7-2 and TRBJ1-4; the D gene is possibly TRBD1 (5 bases). Germline lookup yields CDR1 SGHTA and CDR2 FQGNSA. The CDR3 has 13 amino acids. The V and J ends lost 5 bases and 10 bases respectively, with 14 bases between them. CDR3 amino acids: CASSPLGEGKLFF. The CDR3 DNA follows: TGTGCCAGCAGCCCCTTAGGGGAAGGAAAACTGTTTTTT. The whole variable domain, filled in from reference TRBV7-2 and TRBJ1-4, reads GAGVSQSPSNKVTEKGKDVELRCDPISGHTALYWYRQSLGQGLEFLIYFQGNSAPDKSGLPSDRFSAERTGGSVSTLTIQRTQQEDSAVYLCASSPLGEGKLFFGSGTQLSVL.